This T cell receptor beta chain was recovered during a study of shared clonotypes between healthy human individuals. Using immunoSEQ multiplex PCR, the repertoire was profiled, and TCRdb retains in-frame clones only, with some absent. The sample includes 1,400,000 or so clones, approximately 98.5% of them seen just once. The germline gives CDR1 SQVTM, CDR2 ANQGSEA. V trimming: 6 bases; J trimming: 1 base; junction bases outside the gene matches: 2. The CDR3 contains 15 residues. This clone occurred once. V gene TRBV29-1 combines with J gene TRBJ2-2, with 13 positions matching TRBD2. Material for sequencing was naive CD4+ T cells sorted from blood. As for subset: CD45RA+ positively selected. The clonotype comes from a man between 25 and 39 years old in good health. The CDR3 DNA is TGCAGCGTAGGGACTAGCGGGGTGAACACCGGGGAGCTGTTTTTT. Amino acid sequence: CSVGTSGVNTGELFF.